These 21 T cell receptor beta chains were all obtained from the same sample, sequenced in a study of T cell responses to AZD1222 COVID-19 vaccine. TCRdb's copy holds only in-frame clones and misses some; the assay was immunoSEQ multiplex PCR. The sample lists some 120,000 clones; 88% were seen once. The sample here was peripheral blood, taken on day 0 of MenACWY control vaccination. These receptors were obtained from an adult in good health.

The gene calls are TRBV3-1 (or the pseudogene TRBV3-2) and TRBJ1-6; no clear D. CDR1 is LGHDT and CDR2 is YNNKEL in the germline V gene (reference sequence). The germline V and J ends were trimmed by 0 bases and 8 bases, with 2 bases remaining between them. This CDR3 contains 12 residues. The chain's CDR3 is CASSQDYSPLHF. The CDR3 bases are TGTGCCAGCAGCCAAGATTATTCACCCCTCCACTTT.

CDR3 DNA: TGTGCCTCAAGCTCGGGACTAGCGGGAAGTCGTGGGCAAGAGACCCAGTACTTC. Its translation: CASSSGLAGSRGQETQYF. This chain joins TRBV10-3 and TRBJ2-5; 13 bases are a match to TRBD2. Germline CDR1 ENHRY, CDR2 SYGVKD. The CDR3 has 18 residues. The trim removed 11 bases at V and 2 bases at J, leaving 17 bases unmatched.

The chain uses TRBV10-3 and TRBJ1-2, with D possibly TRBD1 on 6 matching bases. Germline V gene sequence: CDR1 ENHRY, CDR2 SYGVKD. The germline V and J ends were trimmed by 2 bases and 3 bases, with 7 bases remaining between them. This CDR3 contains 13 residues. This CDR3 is CAISERTDYGYTF. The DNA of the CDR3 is TGTGCCATCAGTGAGCGGACAGACTATGGCTACACCTTC.

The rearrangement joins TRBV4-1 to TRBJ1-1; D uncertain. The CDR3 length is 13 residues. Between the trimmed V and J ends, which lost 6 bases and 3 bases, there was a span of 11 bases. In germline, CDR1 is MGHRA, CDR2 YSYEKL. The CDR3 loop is CASRPEGYTEAFF. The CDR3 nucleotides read TGCGCCAGCAGACCCGAGGGTTACACTGAAGCTTTCTTT.

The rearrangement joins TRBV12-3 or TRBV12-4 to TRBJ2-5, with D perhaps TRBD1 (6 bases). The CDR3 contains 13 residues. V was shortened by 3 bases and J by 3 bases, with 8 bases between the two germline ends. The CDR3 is CASSFNREETQYF. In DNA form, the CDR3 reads TGTGCCAGCAGTTTCAACAGGGAAGAGACCCAGTACTTC.

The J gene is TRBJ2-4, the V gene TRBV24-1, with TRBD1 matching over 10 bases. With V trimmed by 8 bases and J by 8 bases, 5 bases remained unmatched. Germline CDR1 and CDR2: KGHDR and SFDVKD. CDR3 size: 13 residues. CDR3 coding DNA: TGTGCCACCATGGGACAGGGGCAGGACATTCAGTACTTC. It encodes CATMGQGQDIQYF.

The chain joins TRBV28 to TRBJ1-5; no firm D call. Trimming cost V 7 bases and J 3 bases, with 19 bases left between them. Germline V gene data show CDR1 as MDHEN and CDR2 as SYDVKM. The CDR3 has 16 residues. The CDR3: CASKLSFRRNNQPQHF. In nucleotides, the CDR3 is TGTGCCAGCAAACTATCCTTTCGACGGAACAATCAGCCCCAGCATTTT.

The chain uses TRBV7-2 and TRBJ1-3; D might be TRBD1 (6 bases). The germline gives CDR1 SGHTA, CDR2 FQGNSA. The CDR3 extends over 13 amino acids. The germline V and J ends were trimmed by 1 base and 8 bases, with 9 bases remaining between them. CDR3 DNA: TGTGCCAGCAGCTTAGGCAGGGGAGACACCATATATTTT. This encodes CASSLGRGDTIYF.

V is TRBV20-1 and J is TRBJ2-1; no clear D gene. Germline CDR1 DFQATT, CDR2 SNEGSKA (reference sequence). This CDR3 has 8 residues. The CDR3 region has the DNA TGCGGGAATCGAGAGCAGTTCTTC. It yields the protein CGNREQFF.

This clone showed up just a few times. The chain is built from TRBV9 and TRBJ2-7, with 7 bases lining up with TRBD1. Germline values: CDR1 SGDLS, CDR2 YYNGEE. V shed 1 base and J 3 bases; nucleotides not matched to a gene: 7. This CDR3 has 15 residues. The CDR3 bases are TGTGCCAGCAGCGTATCCGGACAGGTACTCTACGAGCAGTACTTC. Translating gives CASSVSGQVLYEQYF.

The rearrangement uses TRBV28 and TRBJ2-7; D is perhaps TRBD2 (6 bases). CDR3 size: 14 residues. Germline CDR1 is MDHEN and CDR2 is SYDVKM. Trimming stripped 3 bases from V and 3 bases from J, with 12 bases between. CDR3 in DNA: TGTGCCAGCAGTTTCCTGCGGGGCATCTACGAGCAGTACTTC. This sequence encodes CASSFLRGIYEQYF. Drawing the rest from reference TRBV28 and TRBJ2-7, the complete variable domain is DVKVTQSSRYLVKRTGEKVFLECVQDMDHENMFWYRQDPGLGLRLIYFSYDVKMKEKGDIPEGYSVSREKKERFSLILESASTNQTSMYLCASSFLRGIYEQYFGPGTRLTVT.

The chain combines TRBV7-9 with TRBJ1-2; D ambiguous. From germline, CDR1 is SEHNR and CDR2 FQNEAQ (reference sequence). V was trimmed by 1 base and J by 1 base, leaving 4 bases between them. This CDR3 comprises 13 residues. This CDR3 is CASSLDSNYGYTF. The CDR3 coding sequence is TGTGCCAGCAGCTTAGACAGTAACTATGGCTACACCTTC.

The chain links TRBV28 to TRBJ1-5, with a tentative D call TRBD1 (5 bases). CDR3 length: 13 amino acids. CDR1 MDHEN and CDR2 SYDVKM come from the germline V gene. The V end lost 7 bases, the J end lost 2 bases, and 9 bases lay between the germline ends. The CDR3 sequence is CASTVGGNQPQHF. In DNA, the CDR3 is TGTGCCAGCACCGTAGGGGGCAATCAGCCCCAGCATTTT.

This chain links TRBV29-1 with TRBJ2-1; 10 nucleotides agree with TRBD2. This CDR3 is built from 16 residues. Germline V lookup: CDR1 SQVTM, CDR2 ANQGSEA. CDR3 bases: TGCAGTGGGGGGTCACTAGCGGGGAGCTCCTACAATGAGCAGTTCTTC. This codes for CSGGSLAGSSYNEQFF.

The CDR3 protein is CASRGTGTNGYTF. DNA of the CDR3: TGTGCCAGTAGAGGGACAGGGACAAATGGCTACACCTTC. The chain combines TRBV19 with TRBJ1-2; 9 bases map to TRBD1. The V gene end was trimmed by 6 bases and the J gene end by 6 bases; junction bases not matched to a gene: 5. From germline, CDR1 is LNHDA and CDR2 SQIVND (reference sequence). This CDR3 region has 13 residues.

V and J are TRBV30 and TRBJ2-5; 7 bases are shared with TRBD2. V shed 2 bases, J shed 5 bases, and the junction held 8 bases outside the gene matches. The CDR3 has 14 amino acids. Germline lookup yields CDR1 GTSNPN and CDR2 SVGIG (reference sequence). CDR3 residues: CAWSQVGGSETQYF. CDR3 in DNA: TGTGCCTGGAGTCAGGTGGGGGGGAGCGAGACCCAGTACTTC.

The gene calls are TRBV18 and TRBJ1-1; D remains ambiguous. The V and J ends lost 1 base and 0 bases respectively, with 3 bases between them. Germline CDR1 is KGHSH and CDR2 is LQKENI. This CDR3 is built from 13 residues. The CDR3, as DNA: TGTGCCAGCTCACCACGGGTGAACACTGAAGCTTTCTTT. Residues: CASSPRVNTEAFF.

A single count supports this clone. The CDR3 DNA reads TGTGCCAGTACCATACGACTAGCGGGCACCGGGGAGCTGTTTTTT. Amino acids: CASTIRLAGTGELFF. V is TRBV19 and J is TRBJ2-2, with TRBD2 identical over 10 bases. Per the germline V gene, CDR1 is LNHDA and CDR2 is SQIVND (reference sequence). J gave up 4 bases and V 7 bases, and 6 bases lay outside the gene matches. This CDR3 has 15 residues.

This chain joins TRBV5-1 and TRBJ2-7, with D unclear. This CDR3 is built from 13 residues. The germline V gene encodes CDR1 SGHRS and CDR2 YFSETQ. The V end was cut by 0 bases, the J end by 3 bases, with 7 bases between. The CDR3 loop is CASSLEGRYEQYF. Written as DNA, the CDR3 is TGCGCCAGCAGCTTGGAGGGCCGCTACGAGCAGTACTTC.

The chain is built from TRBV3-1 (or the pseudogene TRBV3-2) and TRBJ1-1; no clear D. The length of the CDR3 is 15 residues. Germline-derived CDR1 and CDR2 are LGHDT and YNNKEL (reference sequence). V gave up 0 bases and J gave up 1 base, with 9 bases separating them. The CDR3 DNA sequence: TGTGCCAGCAGCCAAGACCGGCCGACGAACACTGAAGCTTTCTTT. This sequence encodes CASSQDRPTNTEAFF.

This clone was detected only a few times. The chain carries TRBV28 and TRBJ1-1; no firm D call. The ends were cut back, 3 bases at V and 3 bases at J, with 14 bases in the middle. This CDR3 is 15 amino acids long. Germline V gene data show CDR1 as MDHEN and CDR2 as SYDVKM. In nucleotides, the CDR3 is TGTGCCAGCAGTTTTTCAAGGAATCTCGACACTGAAGCTTTCTTT. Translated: CASSFSRNLDTEAFF.